This is a list of T cell receptor beta chains from one sample in a study of T cell changes during pregnancy in multiple sclerosis. Profiling relied on immunoSEQ multiplex PCR, and the TCRdb table lists in-frame clones only, not all of them. The sample has approximately 84,000 clones; 94% are singletons. The specimen comprised peripheral blood, sampled in the second trimester of pregnancy. These receptors came from a female donor in good health, enrolled as a control in a pregnancy study. Each CDR3 is given with its conserved first and last residue. D genes are given only for firm matches. Size is stated for part of the rows, as once, few or many counts, or as a class when the clone is expanded.

CSVDSMGGAFF	TGCAGCGTTGATTCGATGGGGGGGGCTTTCTTT	TRBV29-1	TRBJ1-1	.	.
CASGREGNEQFF	TGTGCCAGCGGGAGGGAAGGTAATGAGCAGTTCTTC	TRBV2	TRBJ2-1	.	TRBD2
CASNLMGGGQETQYF	TGTGCCAGCAACTTGATGGGGGGGGGTCAAGAGACCCAGTACTTC	TRBV5-6	TRBJ2-5	.	TRBD2
CASSLPGQGAVENTIYF	TGTGCCAGCAGCTTACCCGGACAGGGGGCGGTCGAAAACACCATATATTTT	TRBV13	TRBJ1-3	once	TRBD1
CSVDTGQGSPDTQYF	TGCAGCGTTGACACGGGACAGGGAAGCCCAGATACGCAGTATTTT	TRBV29-1	TRBJ2-3	.	TRBD1
CASSRGFSNQPQHF	TGTGCCAGCAGCCGGGGGTTTAGCAATCAGCCCCAGCATTTT	TRBV27	TRBJ1-5	.	.
CASSSGTGNEKLFF	TGCGCCAGCAGCTCCGGGACAGGGAATGAAAAACTGTTTTTT	TRBV5-1	TRBJ1-4	.	TRBD1
CATSDRQGAEAFF	TGTGCCACCAGCGACCGACAGGGAGCTGAAGCTTTCTTT	TRBV15	TRBJ1-1	.	TRBD1
CASSLVFQGDTEAFF	TGTGCCAGCAGCTTAGTATTCCAGGGTGACACTGAAGCTTTCTTT	TRBV11-2	TRBJ1-1	once	.
CASSLAPQETQYF	TGCGCCAGCAGCCTAGCACCACAAGAGACCCAGTACTTC	TRBV5-1	TRBJ2-5	.	.
CASSQGEDRRNTGELFF	TGCGCCAGCAGCCAAGGAGAGGACAGGAGGAACACCGGGGAGCTGTTTTTT	TRBV4-1	TRBJ2-2	.	TRBD1
CASSLGRGAQETQYF	TGTGCTAGCAGCTTAGGCAGGGGAGCTCAAGAGACCCAGTACTTC	TRBV7-7	TRBJ2-5	.	.
CATSRDKTSSYEQFF	TGTGCCACCAGCAGAGATAAGACTAGCAGCTATGAGCAGTTCTTC	TRBV15	TRBJ2-1	.	TRBD2
CASGTSGSNEQFF	TGTGCTAGCGGGACTAGCGGATCCAATGAGCAGTTCTTC	TRBV7-7	TRBJ2-1	.	TRBD2
CSPDRGDEQFF	TGCAGCCCCGACAGGGGCGATGAGCAGTTCTTC	TRBV29-1	TRBJ2-1	.	TRBD1
CASSLSSDSPYNEQFF	TGTGCCAGCAGTTTATCCTCGGACAGCCCCTACAATGAGCAGTTCTTC	TRBV27	TRBJ2-1	.	.
CSARAQLVKFF	TGCAGTGCTAGAGCCCAGCTAGTTAAGTTCTTC	TRBV20-1	TRBJ2-1	.	.
CASSFHMVTEAFF	TGTGCCAGCAGTTTTCACATGGTGACTGAAGCTTTCTTT	TRBV28	TRBJ1-1	.	.
CAVGLAGERGYNEQFF	TGTGCCGTGGGACTAGCGGGAGAAAGGGGCTACAATGAGCAGTTCTTC	TRBV10-3	TRBJ2-1	.	TRBD2
CASKPGIQSYEQYF	TGTGCCAGCAAACCGGGGATTCAGTCCTACGAGCAGTACTTC	TRBV28	TRBJ2-7	.	.
CASSETSGGNQPQHF	TGTGCCAGCAGTGAGACGTCGGGGGGGAATCAGCCCCAGCATTTT	TRBV2	TRBJ1-5	.	.
CASSWPTGVGNEQFF	TGTGCCAGCAGTTGGCCGACGGGAGTTGGCAATGAGCAGTTCTTC	TRBV28	TRBJ2-1	.	.
CGAAGVRNTGELFF	TGTGGTGCAGCGGGAGTGAGGAACACCGGGGAGCTGTTTTTT	TRBV28	TRBJ2-2	.	TRBD2
CASSGGARPQLEKLFF	TGCGCCAGCAGCGGGGGGGCTCGACCTCAACTAGAAAAACTGTTTTTT	TRBV5-1	TRBJ1-4	.	.
CASSPGGGNTIYF	TGTGCCAGCTCACCAGGGGGCGGAAACACCATATATTTT	TRBV18	TRBJ1-3	.	.
CASSQDLSGDTEAFF	TGTGCCAGCAGCCAAGATCTAAGCGGGGACACTGAAGCTTTCTTT	TRBV4-2	TRBJ1-1	.	.
CASSWWDREPIFQETQYF	TGTGCCAGCAGCTGGTGGGACAGGGAACCCATTTTCCAAGAGACCCAGTACTTC	TRBV5-8	TRBJ2-5	once	TRBD1
CASSYLALGELFF	TGTGCCAGCAGTTATCTGGCTCTCGGGGAGCTGTTTTTT	TRBV6-6	TRBJ2-2	.	.
CASSYAAGGRTEAFF	TGTGCCAGCAGTTACGCGGCAGGGGGGAGGACTGAAGCTTTCTTT	TRBV6-5	TRBJ1-1	.	TRBD1
CASTHTGGQAEAFF	TGTGCCAGCACCCATACAGGGGGCCAGGCTGAAGCTTTCTTT	TRBV7-9	TRBJ1-1	.	TRBD1
CASSSQGYEQYF	TGTGCCAGCAGCTCACAGGGATACGAGCAGTACTTC	TRBV11-2	TRBJ2-7	.	.
CSVGPTWTTTDTQYF	TGCAGCGTTGGGCCAACATGGACAACCACAGATACGCAGTATTTT	TRBV29-1	TRBJ2-3	.	.
CASSYRLAGYNEQFF	TGTGCCAGCAGCTACCGACTAGCGGGATACAATGAGCAGTTCTTC	TRBV11-2	TRBJ2-1	.	TRBD2
CASSSGTAKETQYF	TGTGCCAGCAGTTCCGGGACAGCTAAAGAGACCCAGTACTTC	TRBV28	TRBJ2-5	few	TRBD1
CSVETGFHTDTQYF	TGCAGCGTTGAAACGGGTTTTCACACAGATACGCAGTATTTT	TRBV29-1	TRBJ2-3	.	.
CASSQDRGSYEQYF	TGTGCCAGCAGCCAAGACAGGGGTTCCTACGAGCAGTACTTC	TRBV11-2	TRBJ2-7	.	TRBD1
CASSSGLAGNEQFF	TGTGCCAGTAGTTCGGGACTAGCTGGCAATGAGCAGTTCTTC	TRBV19	TRBJ2-1	.	TRBD2
CASSLEGGPGETQYF	TGTGCCAGCAGTTTGGAGGGAGGGCCTGGGGAGACCCAGTACTTC	TRBV27	TRBJ2-5	.	TRBD2
CATLGGSYEQYF	TGTGCCACCCTGGGGGGGAGCTACGAGCAGTACTTC	TRBV28	TRBJ2-7	.	TRBD2
CASSYSGTGGFTEAFF	TGTGCCAGCAGTTACTCTGGGACAGGGGGTTTCACTGAAGCTTTCTTT	TRBV6-5	TRBJ1-1	.	TRBD1
CASKLRVADQPQHF	TGTGCCAGCAAACTGAGGGTAGCGGATCAGCCCCAGCATTTT	TRBV6-1	TRBJ1-5	.	.
CASSSGTGAHQPQHF	TGTGCCAGCAGCTCCGGGACAGGGGCCCATCAGCCCCAGCATTTT	TRBV7-2	TRBJ1-5	.	TRBD1
CASTPGGVIGELFF	TGTGCCAGTACCCCGGGGGGGGTTATCGGGGAGCTGTTTTTT	TRBV19	TRBJ2-2	.	TRBD2